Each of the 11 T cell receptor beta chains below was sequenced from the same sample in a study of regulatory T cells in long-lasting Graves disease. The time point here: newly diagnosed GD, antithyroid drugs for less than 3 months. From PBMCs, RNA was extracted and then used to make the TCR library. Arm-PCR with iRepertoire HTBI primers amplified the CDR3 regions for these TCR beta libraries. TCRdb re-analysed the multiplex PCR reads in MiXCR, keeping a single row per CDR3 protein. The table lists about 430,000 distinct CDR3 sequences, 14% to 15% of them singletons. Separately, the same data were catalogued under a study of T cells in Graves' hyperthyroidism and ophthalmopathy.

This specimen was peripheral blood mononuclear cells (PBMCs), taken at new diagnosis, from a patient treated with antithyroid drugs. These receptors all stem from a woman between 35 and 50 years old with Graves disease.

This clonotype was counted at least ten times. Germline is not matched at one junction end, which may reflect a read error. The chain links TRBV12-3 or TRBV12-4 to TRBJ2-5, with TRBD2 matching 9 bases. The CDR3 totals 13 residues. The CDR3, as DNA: TGTGCCAGCAGTTTAGGACTAGCGGTCCGAGGTGACTTC. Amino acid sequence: CASSLGLAVRGDF.

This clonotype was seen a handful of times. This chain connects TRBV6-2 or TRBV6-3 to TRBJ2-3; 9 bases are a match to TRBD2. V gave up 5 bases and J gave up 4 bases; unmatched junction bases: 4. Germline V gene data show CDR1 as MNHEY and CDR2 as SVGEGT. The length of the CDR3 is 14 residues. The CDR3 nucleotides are TGTGCCAGCAGTCCTAGCGGGGTCGCAGATACGCAGTATTTT. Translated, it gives CASSPSGVADTQYF.

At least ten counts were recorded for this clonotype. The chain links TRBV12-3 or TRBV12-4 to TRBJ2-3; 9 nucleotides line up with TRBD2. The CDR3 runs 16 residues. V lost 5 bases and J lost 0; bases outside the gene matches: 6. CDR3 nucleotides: TGTGCCAGCAGTCTTACTACTAGCGGGAGCACAGATACGCAGTATTTT. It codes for CASSLTTSGSTDTQYF.

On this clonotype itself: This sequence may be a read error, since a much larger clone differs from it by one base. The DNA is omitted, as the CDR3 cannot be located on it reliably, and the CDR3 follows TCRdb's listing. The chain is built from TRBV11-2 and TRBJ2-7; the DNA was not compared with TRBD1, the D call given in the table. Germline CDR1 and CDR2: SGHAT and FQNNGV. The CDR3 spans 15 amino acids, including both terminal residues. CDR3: CASSLVGRGTYERYF.

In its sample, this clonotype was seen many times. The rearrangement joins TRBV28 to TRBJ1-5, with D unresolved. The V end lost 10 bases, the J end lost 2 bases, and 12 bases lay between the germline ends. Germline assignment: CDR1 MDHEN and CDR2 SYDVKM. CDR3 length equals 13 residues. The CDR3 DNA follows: TGTGCCACCTTTACGGGAGGCAATCAGCCCCAGCATTTT. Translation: CATFTGGNQPQHF.

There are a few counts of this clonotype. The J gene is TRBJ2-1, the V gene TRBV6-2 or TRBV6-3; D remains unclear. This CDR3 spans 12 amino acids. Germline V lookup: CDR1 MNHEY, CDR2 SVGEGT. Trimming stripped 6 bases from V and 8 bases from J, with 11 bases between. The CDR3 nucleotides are TGTGCCAGCAGAGGCCCGGGTGATGAGCAGTTCTTC. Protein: CASRGPGDEQFF.

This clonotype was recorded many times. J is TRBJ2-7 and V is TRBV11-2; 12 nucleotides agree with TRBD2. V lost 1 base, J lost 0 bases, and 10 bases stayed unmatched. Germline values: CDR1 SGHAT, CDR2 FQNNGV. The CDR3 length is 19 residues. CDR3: CASSLVGTSGPLSSYEQYF. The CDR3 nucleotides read TGTGCCAGCAGCTTAGTGGGGACTAGCGGGCCGCTTAGCTCCTACGAGCAGTACTTC.

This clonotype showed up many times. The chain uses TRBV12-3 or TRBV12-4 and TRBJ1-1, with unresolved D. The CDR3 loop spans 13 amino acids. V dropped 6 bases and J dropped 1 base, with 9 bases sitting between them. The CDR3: CASSKGRNTEAFF. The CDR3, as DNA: TGTGCCAGCAGCAAAGGGAGGAACACTGAAGCTTTCTTT.

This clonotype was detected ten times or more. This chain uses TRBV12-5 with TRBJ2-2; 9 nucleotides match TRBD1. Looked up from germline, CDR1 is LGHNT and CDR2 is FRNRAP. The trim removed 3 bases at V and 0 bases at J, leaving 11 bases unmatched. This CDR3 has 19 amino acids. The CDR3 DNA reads TGTGCTAGTGGTTTCGCGACAGGGGGGGACCTCCCGAACACCGGGGAGCTGTTTTTT. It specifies CASGFATGGDLPNTGELFF.

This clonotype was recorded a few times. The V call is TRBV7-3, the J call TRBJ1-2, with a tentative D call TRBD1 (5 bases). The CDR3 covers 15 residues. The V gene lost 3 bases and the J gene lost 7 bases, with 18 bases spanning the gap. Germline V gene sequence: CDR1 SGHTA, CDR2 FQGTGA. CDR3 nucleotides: TGTGCCAGCAGCTTTCAGGGAGGAGGCGGCTGTGGCTACACCTTC. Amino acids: CASSFQGGGGCGYTF.

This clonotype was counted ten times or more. This chain's CDR3 is CASSYHGAFPDSNQPQHF. Here the CDR3 DNA reads TGTGCCAGCAGTTACCATGGGGCATTCCCGGATAGCAATCAGCCCCAGCATTTT. The J gene is TRBJ1-5, the V gene TRBV6-5, with D possibly being TRBD1 (5 bases). Trimming removed 2 bases at V and 0 bases at J, with 17 bases between. This CDR3 region has 18 residues. Per germline, CDR1 MNHEY and CDR2 SVGAGI.